Reported below is one T cell receptor beta chain. The sample is drawn from a study of blood T cell repertoires in COVID-19. At the level of the study: From T cells, B-cell-depleted T cells, or PBMCs came the material, which was cDNA or gDNA.

Recruited during active infection, patients (from Seattle) were subsequently followed longitudinally. Germline CDR1 MGHDK, CDR2 SYGVNS. Losses at the gene ends were 6 bases for V and 4 bases for J; bases not matched to a gene: 0. The CDR3 totals 12 residues. TCRdb keeps only in-frame clones here, not all; method: immunoSEQ multiplex PCR. The repertoire consists of over 450,000 clones, with approximately 91% occurring once and the leading ten covering 7.8%. The sequence came from a woman aged 45-65 years with COVID-19, enrolled during active disease. The chain uses TRBV25-1 and TRBJ1-5, with TRBD1 identical over 7 bases. The material sequenced was peripheral blood. In DNA, the CDR3 is TGTGCCAGCAGGGGACAGAATCAGCCCCAGCATTTT. Translated: CASRGQNQPQHF. The whole variable domain, remainder taken from reference TRBV25-1 and TRBJ1-5, is EADIYQTPRYLVIGTGKKITLECSQTMGHDKMYWYQQDPGMELHLIHYSYGVNSTEKGDLSSESTVSRIRTEHFPLTLESARPSHTSQYLCASRGQNQPQHFGDGTRLSIL.